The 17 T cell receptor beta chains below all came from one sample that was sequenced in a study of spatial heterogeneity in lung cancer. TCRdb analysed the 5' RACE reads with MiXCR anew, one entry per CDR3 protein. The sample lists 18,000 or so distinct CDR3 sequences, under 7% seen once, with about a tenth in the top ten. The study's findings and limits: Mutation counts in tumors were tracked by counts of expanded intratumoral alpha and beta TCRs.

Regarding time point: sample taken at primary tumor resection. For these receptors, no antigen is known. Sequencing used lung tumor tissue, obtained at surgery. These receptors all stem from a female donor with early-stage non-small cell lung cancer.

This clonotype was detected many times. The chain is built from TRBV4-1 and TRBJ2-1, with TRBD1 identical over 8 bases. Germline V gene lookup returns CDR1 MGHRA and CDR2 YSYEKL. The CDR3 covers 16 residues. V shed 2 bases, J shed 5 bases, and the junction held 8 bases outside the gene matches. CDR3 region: CASSQRTGGTNNEQFF. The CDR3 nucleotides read TGCGCCAGCAGCCAACGCACAGGGGGGACGAACAATGAGCAGTTCTTC.

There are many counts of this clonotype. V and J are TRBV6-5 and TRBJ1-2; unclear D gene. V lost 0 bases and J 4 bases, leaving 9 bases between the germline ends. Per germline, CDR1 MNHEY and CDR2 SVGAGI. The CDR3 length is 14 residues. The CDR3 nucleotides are TGTGCCAGCAGTTACTCGAAAGGGAGCTATGGCTACACCTTC. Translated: CASSYSKGSYGYTF.

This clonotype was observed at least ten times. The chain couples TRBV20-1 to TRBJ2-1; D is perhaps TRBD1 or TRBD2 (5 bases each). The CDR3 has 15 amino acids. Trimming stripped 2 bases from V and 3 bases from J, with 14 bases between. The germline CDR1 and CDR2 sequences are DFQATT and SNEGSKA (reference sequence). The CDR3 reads CSARRGSQFYNEQFF. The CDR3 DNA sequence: TGCAGTGCTAGACGGGGCTCTCAATTCTACAATGAGCAGTTCTTC.

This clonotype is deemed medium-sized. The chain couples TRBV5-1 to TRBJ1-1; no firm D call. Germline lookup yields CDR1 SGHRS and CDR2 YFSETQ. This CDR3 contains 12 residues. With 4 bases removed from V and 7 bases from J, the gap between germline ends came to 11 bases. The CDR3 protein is CASSPGSVEAFF. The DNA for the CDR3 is TGCGCCAGCAGCCCGGGGTCCGTTGAAGCTTTCTTT.

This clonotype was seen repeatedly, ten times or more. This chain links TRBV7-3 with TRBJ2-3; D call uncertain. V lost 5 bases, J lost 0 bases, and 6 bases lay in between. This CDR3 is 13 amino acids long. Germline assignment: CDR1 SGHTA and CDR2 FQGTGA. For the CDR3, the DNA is TGTGCCAGCAGCCGGACCAGCACAGATACGCAGTATTTT. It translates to CASSRTSTDTQYF.

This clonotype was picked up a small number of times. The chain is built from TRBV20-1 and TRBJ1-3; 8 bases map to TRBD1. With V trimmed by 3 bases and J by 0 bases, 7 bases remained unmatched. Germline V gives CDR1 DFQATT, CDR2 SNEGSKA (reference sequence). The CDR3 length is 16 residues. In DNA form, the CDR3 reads TGCAGTGCTAGCGACAGGGGAAAACTCTCTGGAAACACCATATATTTT. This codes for CSASDRGKLSGNTIYF.

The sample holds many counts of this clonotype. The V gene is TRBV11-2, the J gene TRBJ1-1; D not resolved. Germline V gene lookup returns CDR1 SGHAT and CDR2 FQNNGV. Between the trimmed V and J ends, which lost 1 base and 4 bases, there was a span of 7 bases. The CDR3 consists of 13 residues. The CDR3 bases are TGTGCCAGCAGCTTAGGGCGAGGCACTGAAGCTTTCTTT. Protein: CASSLGRGTEAFF. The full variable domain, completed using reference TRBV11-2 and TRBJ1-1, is EAGVAQSPRYKIIEKRQSVAFWCNPISGHATLYWYQQILGQGPKLLIQFQNNGVVDDSQLPKDRFSAERLKGVDSTLKIQPAKLEDSAVYLCASSLGRGTEAFFGQGTRLTVV.

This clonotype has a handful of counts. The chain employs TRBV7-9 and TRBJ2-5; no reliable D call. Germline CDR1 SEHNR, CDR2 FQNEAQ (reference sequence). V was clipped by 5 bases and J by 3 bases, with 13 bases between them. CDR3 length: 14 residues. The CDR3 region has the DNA TGTGCCAGCAGCCTAGTTGGGCGCAAAGAGACCCAGTACTTC. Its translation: CASSLVGRKETQYF.

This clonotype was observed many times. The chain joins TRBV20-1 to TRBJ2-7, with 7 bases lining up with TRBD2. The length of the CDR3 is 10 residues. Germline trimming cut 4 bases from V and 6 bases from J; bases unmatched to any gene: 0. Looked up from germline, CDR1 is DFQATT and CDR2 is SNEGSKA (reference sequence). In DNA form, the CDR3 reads TGCAGTGCTATAGCGGGCGAGCAGTACTTC. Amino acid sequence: CSAIAGEQYF.

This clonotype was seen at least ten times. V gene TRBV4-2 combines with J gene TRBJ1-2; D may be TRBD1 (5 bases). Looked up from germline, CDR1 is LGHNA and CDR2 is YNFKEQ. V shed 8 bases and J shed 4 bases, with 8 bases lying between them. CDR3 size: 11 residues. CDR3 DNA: TGTGCCAGCGGGACGGGCTATGGCTACACCTTC. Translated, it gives CASGTGYGYTF.

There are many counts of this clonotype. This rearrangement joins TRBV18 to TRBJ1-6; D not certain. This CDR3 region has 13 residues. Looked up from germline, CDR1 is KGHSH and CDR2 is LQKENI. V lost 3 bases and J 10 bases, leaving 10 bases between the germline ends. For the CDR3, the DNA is TGTGCCAGCTCACCTAGCGGGCGCTCACCCCTCCACTTT. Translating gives CASSPSGRSPLHF.

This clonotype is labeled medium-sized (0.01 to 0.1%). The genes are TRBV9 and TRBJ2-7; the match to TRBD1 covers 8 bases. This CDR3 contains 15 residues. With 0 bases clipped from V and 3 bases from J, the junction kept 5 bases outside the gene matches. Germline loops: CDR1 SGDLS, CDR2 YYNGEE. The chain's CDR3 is CASSVGVDRVYEQYF. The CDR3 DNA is TGTGCCAGCAGCGTAGGTGTGGACAGGGTCTACGAGCAGTACTTC.

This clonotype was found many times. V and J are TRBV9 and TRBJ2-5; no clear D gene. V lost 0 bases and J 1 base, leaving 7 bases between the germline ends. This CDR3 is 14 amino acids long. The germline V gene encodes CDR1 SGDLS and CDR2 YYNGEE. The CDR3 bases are TGTGCCAGCAGCGTAGGAGCTACCCAAGAGACCCAGTACTTC. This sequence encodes CASSVGATQETQYF.

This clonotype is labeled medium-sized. The CDR3, as DNA: TGTGCCAGCAGTTTGGGCTACCGGGACAGGGGGCGATGGATTCAGTACTTC. Protein product: CASSLGYRDRGRWIQYF. The chain recombines TRBV12-3 or TRBV12-4 with TRBJ2-4; 12 bases fit TRBD1. The J segment lost 10 bases and the V segment lost 3 bases, leaving 13 bases of the junction unmatched. The CDR3 runs to 17 residues.

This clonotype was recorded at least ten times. CDR3 protein: CSATQGGEKLFF. In DNA form, the CDR3 reads TGCAGTGCTACCCAAGGTGGTGAAAAACTGTTTTTT. V is TRBV20-1 and J is TRBJ1-4; no clear D gene. V was trimmed by 4 bases and J by 7 bases, leaving 10 bases between them. The CDR3 length is 12 residues. CDR1 and CDR2 from the germline V gene are DFQATT and SNEGSKA (reference sequence).

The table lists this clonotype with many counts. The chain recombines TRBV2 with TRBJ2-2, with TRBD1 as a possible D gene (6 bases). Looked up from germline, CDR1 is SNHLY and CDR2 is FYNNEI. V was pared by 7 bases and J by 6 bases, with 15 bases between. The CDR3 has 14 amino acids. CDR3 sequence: CASKVGRGAGELFF. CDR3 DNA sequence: TGTGCCAGCAAAGTGGGCAGGGGAGCCGGGGAGCTGTTTTTT.

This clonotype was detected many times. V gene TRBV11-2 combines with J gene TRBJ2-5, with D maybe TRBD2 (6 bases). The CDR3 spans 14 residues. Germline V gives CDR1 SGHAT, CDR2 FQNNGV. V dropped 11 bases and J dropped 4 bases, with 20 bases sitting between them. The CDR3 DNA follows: TGTGCCTGTGGGGGGTTGACAGACTTAGAGACCCAGTACTTC. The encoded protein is CACGGLTDLETQYF.